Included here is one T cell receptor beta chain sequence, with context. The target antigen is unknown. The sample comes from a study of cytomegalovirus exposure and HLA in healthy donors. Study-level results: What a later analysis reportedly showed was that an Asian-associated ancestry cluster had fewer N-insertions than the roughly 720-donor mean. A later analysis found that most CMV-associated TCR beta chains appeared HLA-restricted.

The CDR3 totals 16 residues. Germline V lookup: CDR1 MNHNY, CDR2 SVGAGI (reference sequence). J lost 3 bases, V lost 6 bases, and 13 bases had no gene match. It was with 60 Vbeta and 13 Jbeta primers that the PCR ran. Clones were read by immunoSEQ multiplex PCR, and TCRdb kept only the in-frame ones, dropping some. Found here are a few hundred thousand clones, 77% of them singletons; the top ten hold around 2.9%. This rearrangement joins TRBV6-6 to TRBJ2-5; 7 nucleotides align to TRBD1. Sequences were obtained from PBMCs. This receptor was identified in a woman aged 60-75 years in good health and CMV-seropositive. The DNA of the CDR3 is TGTGCCAGCAGACAACAACCCTACAGGGGTGAAGAGACCCAGTACTTC. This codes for CASRQQPYRGEETQYF.